The rows below give T cell receptor beta chains drawn from one sample of a study of identifying expanded T cells in peripheral blood. The method was immunoSEQ multiplex PCR; TCRdb's version includes in-frame clones alone and lacks a portion of them. The data hold tens of thousands of clones, with roughly 82% observed a single time. Sequenced material: blood. Receptors were obtained from a person aged 18-70 years in good health. Each CDR3 is given with its conserved first and last residue. A D gene is named only where the DNA matches it firmly. The size of a clone is reported for some rows only, either as once, few or many, or as a class for expanded clones.

d_call j_call clone_size v_call cdr3_aa cdr3_nt
- TRBJ2-5 - TRBV9 CASSQRIAETQYF TGTGCCAGCAGCCAAAGAATCGCGGAGACCCAGTACTTC
- TRBJ2-2 - TRBV13 CASRAFATGELFF TGTGCCAGCAGAGCATTCGCCACCGGGGAGCTGTTTTTT
- TRBJ1-2 - TRBV6-6 CASTPRLNYGYTF TGTGCCAGCACCCCGAGGTTAAACTATGGCTACACCTTC
- TRBJ1-1 - TRBV5-5 CASSGTSSTEAFF TGTGCCAGCAGCGGGACAAGTTCCACTGAAGCTTTCTTT
- TRBJ2-1 - TRBV5-1 CASSFGVYNEQFF TGCGCCAGCAGCTTTGGGGTTTACAATGAGCAGTTCTTC
TRBD2 TRBJ2-3 - TRBV2 CASSELRRTSGGSGAQYF TGTGCCAGCAGTGAGCTGCGAAGGACTAGCGGGGGCTCGGGGGCGCAGTATTTT
- TRBJ1-1 - TRBV6-6 CASSPTGRGTEAFF TGTGCCAGCAGTCCCACCGGACGAGGGACTGAAGCTTTCTTT
TRBD2 TRBJ2-7 - TRBV6-6 CASSYSRGSSYEQYF TGTGCCAGCAGTTACTCGCGGGGGAGCTCCTACGAGCAGTACTTC
- TRBJ2-3 - TRBV6-5 CASSSYRTGRQYTQYF TGTGCCAGCAGTTCCTACAGGACGGGTCGACAATATACGCAGTATTTT
- TRBJ1-3 - TRBV2 CASSERGFKVGSPGGNTIYF TGTGCCAGCAGTGAAAGAGGATTCAAGGTCGGGTCCCCTGGAGGAAACACCATATATTTT
TRBD1 TRBJ1-1 few TRBV7-3 CASSTRQGAEAFF TGTGCCAGCAGCACGCGACAGGGCGCTGAAGCTTTCTTT
- TRBJ1-1 - TRBV2 CASRSRARNTEAFF TGTGCCAGCAGATCGAGGGCGCGGAACACTGAAGCTTTCTTT
- TRBJ2-3 once TRBV6-1 CASSHRSVTDTQYF TGTGCCAGCAGTCATAGGAGCGTCACAGATACGCAGTATTTT
- TRBJ2-7 once TRBV5-6 CASSSPLGSYEQYF TGTGCCAGCAGCTCCCCGCTGGGTTCCTACGAGCAGTACTTC
- TRBJ2-5 - TRBV6-6 CASSYLLIQETQYF TGTGCCAGCAGTTACTTATTAATCCAAGAGACCCAGTACTTC
- TRBJ2-1 - TRBV10-3 CAISESEGEQFF TGTGCCATCAGTGAGTCAGAGGGTGAGCAGTTCTTC
- TRBJ1-3 - TRBV14 CASSPQGRTGNTIYF TGTGCCAGCAGCCCACAGGGAAGAACTGGAAACACCATATATTTT
- TRBJ1-1 - TRBV13 CASSFGRTEAFF TGTGCCAGCAGCTTCGGGCGAACTGAAGCTTTCTTT
TRBD2 TRBJ2-4 - TRBV7-8 CASSTTKTSGEPLAKNIQYF TGTGCCAGCAGCACGACGAAGACTAGCGGGGAGCCTTTAGCCAAAAACATTCAGTACTTC
- TRBJ2-1 once TRBV4-1 CASSQEAQIYNEQFF TGCGCCAGCAGCCAAGAGGCCCAGATCTACAATGAGCAGTTCTTC
- TRBJ2-1 - TRBV9 CASSVTSGAAQFF TGTGCCAGCAGCGTAACCTCCGGGGCCGCGCAGTTCTTC
- TRBJ1-1 - TRBV29-1 CSVERWDKNTEAFF TGCAGCGTTGAAAGATGGGACAAGAACACTGAAGCTTTCTTT
- TRBJ2-1 - TRBV18 CASSRSEGGYNEQFF TGTGCCAGCTCACGGTCGGAGGGGGGCTACAATGAGCAGTTCTTC
- TRBJ2-2 - TRBV23-1 CASSQSYGSPRRRAGELFF TGCGCCAGCAGTCAATCGTACGGGTCGCCAAGAAGGAGGGCCGGGGAGCTGTTTTTT
TRBD1 TRBJ2-5 - TRBV5-4 CASSWKTGDGETQYF TGTGCCAGCAGCTGGAAGACAGGGGACGGAGAGACCCAGTACTTC
- TRBJ2-1 - TRBV11-2 CASSLGVSSQVEEQFF TGTGCCAGCAGCTTAGGGGTGTCTAGCCAGGTGGAGGAGCAGTTCTTC
- TRBJ2-2 - TRBV19 CASSIGTRLNTGELFF TGTGCCAGTAGTATCGGCACGCGGTTGAACACCGGGGAGCTGTTTTTT
- TRBJ1-1 few TRBV18 CASSPREDTEAFF TGTGCCAGCTCACCACGAGAAGACACTGAAGCTTTCTTT
TRBD2 TRBJ2-1 - TRBV7-3 CASSSRSGGEYNEQFF TGTGCCAGCAGCTCCCGTAGCGGGGGGGAATACAATGAGCAGTTCTTC